This T cell receptor (beta chain) stems from a study of beta chain features in type 1 diabetes. Study-wide results and caveats: Type 1 diabetes patients had VDJ junctions that carried fewer insertions and more deletions. Shorter templates might be favored by PCR, equally in patients and controls. All four CD4+ subsets from Type 1 diabetes patients carried moderately but significantly shorter TCRB CDR3s.

This clone appeared a few times. Its antigen is not identified. As every portion of the isolated RNA was reverse transcribed, the sequencing read expressed TCRB transcripts. Here immunoSEQ multiplex PCR was the method, and the copy in TCRdb shows in-frame clones only, minus some. The sample gives 640,000 or so clones, more than 12% of which show up once; around 0.04% is in the top ten. One heparinised draw, averaging about 116 mL, was taken per donor. Sorted CD4+ subsets: naive, central memory, regulatory, stem cell-like memory (CD45RO/CCR7/CD25/CD127/CD95/CD27 panel). The CDR3 has 16 residues. In germline, CDR1 is SEHNR, CDR2 FQNEAQ (reference sequence). V was trimmed by 7 bases and J by 2 bases, leaving 19 bases between them.

J is TRBJ2-3 and V is TRBV7-9; no firm D call. The source of this sequence is a man between 18 and 29 years old with type 1 diabetes. Sequenced material: naive CD4+ T cells from blood. In nucleotides, the CDR3 is TGTGCCAGCATCCAGGACGGCGCGTGGACCACAGATACGCAGTATTTT. It encodes CASIQDGAWTTDTQYF.